The 22 T cell receptor beta chains below were found in one sample sequenced in a study of T-cell reconstitution after alpha-beta-depleted transplantation in children. Unique molecular identifiers were used in preparing the TCRbeta library. TCRdb called the PCR reads again in MiXCR, with one record for every CDR3 protein. The sample has fewer than 550,000 distinct CDR3 sequences; 9.5% to 12% are singletons. This specimen consisted of PBMCs, mostly from graft donor cells, obtained 180 days after TCRalphabeta/CD19-depleted stem cell transplant. The origin of the receptors is a female patient between 2 and 15 years old who had a stem cell transplant for aplastic anemia, so the T cells may come from the graft donor.

This clonotype was seen only a few times. The V call is TRBV12-3 or TRBV12-4, the J call TRBJ1-5; no clear D. This CDR3 is built from 16 residues. V dropped 7 bases and J dropped 4 bases, with 20 bases sitting between them. DNA of the CDR3: TGTGCCAGCACCCCTAGTCGCCTCCTAAGTAATCAGCCCCAGCATTTT. It translates to CASTPSRLLSNQPQHF.

This clonotype was seen more than once but under ten times. The chain uses TRBV28 and TRBJ2-7; 13 nucleotides match TRBD2. V gave up 2 bases and J gave up 5 bases; unmatched junction bases: 0. Germline V lookup: CDR1 MDHEN, CDR2 SYDVKM. CDR3 length equals 14 residues. This CDR3 is CASSLGTSGDEQYF. The CDR3 coding sequence is TGTGCCAGCAGTTTAGGGACTAGCGGGGACGAGCAGTACTTC. Variable domain in full (rest from reference TRBV28 and TRBJ2-7): DVKVTQSSRYLVKRTGEKVFLECVQDMDHENMFWYRQDPGLGLRLIYFSYDVKMKEKGDIPEGYSVSREKKERFSLILESASTNQTSMYLCASSLGTSGDEQYFGPGTRLTVT.

The table lists this clonotype with a few counts. This chain joins TRBV6-6 and TRBJ2-7; TRBD1 matches at 8 bases. Germline V lookup: CDR1 MNHNY, CDR2 SVGAGI (reference sequence). The V gene end was trimmed by 5 bases and the J gene end by 5 bases; junction bases not matched to a gene: 5. CDR3 size: 13 residues. CDR3 coding DNA: TGTGCCAGCAGTGGCCAGGGGGCCCACGAGCAGTACGTC. Its translation is CASSGQGAHEQYV.

The gene calls are TRBV7-2 and TRBJ2-1; 12 nucleotides align to TRBD2. This CDR3 region has 16 residues. Unmatched junction bases numbered 9, after V lost 5 bases and J lost 7 bases. CDR1 and CDR2 (germline): SGHTA, FQGNSA. The CDR3 sequence: CASSLGLAGYGNEQFF. As DNA, the CDR3 is TGTGCCAGCAGCCTTGGACTAGCGGGATATGGGAATGAGCAGTTCTTC.

The chain couples TRBV20-1 to TRBJ2-7; 9 nucleotides agree with TRBD1. The CDR3 spans 13 residues. Germline loops: CDR1 DFQATT, CDR2 SNEGSKA (reference sequence). Germline trimming cut 6 bases from V and 4 bases from J; bases unmatched to any gene: 7. CDR3 region: CSAGGQGPYEQYF. The DNA of the CDR3 is TGCAGTGCCGGCGGACAGGGGCCTTACGAGCAGTACTTC.

This clonotype was found a few times. The V call is TRBV18, the J call TRBJ2-7; the D gene is possibly TRBD2 (6 bases). The germline CDR1 and CDR2 sequences are KGHSH and LQKENI. The V end was cut by 3 bases, the J end by 5 bases, with 17 bases between. The length of the CDR3 is 15 residues. The CDR3 DNA reads TGTGCCAGCTCACCTAACGGAGGGCCTGGGAACGAGCAGTACGTC. Encoded protein: CASSPNGGPGNEQYV.

There are a few counts of this clonotype. The gene calls are TRBV3-1 and TRBJ2-4; D gene ambiguous. Germline V gene lookup returns CDR1 LGHDT and CDR2 YNNKEL (reference sequence). The CDR3 contains 14 residues. The V end lost 2 bases, the J end lost 2 bases, and 7 bases lay between the germline ends. CDR3 sequence (DNA): TGTGCCAGCAGCCAATTAGGACCCAAAAACATTCAGTACTTC. Amino acids: CASSQLGPKNIQYF.

The chain uses TRBV28 and TRBJ2-1, with D uncertain. V was cut by 3 bases and J by 2 bases, with 14 bases left in between. The CDR3 runs to 16 residues. The germline V gene encodes CDR1 MDHEN and CDR2 SYDVKM. CDR3 sequence: CASSLHIVATYNEQFF. The CDR3 DNA sequence: TGTGCCAGCAGTTTGCACATCGTTGCAACCTACAATGAGCAGTTCTTC.

This chain connects TRBV7-9 to TRBJ2-3, with 9 positions matching TRBD2. This CDR3 has 16 residues. The germline V gene has CDR1 SEHNR and CDR2 FQNEAQ (reference sequence). J was trimmed by 3 bases and V by 2 bases; bases with no gene match: 6. The CDR3 protein is CASSLTDSGSTDTQYF. The CDR3 DNA reads as TGTGCCAGCAGCTTAACAGATAGCGGGAGTACAGATACGCAGTATTTT.

Many counts were recorded for this clonotype. The rearrangement links TRBV24-1 to TRBJ1-2; D is possibly TRBD1 (5 bases). Germline CDR1 reads KGHDR; CDR2 reads SFDVKD. The CDR3 has 15 amino acids. V was cut by 0 bases and J by 8 bases, with 15 bases left in between. Written as DNA, the CDR3 is TGTGCCACCAGTGATTTGCCATGGCAGGGAGGCGGCTACACCTTC. Amino acids: CATSDLPWQGGGYTF.

There are a few counts of this clonotype. The J gene is TRBJ2-1, the V gene TRBV30, with 8 bases matching TRBD2. This CDR3 has 13 amino acids. Germline CDR1 GTSNPN, CDR2 SVGIG (reference sequence). The J segment lost 8 bases and the V segment lost 4 bases, leaving 7 bases of the junction unmatched. CDR3 residues: CAWIGGAPHEQFF. CDR3 DNA: TGTGCCTGGATCGGGGGGGCCCCCCATGAGCAGTTCTTC.

The J gene is TRBJ2-1, the V gene TRBV20-1; the D gene is possibly TRBD2 (5 bases). Trimming left V 5 bases short and J 4 bases short, with 9 bases between. The CDR3 runs to 12 residues. The germline V gene encodes CDR1 DFQATT and CDR2 SNEGSKA (reference sequence). The CDR3: CSAPDWYNEQFF. Here the CDR3 DNA reads TGCAGTGCTCCGGACTGGTACAATGAGCAGTTCTTC.

This clonotype was counted between two and nine times. The V and J genes are TRBV28 and TRBJ2-2; 9 bases agree with TRBD1. Germline CDR1 reads MDHEN; CDR2 reads SYDVKM. V lost 5 bases, J lost 2 bases, and 9 bases stayed unmatched. The CDR3 contains 17 residues. CDR3 nucleotides: TGTGCCAGCAGTCTACCGGGACAGGGACCTAACACCGGGGAGCTGTTTTTT. This sequence encodes CASSLPGQGPNTGELFF.

The chain uses TRBV6-1 and TRBJ1-6; the D gene is possibly TRBD1 (6 bases). V was cut by 0 bases and J by 7 bases, with 10 bases left in between. This CDR3 contains 15 residues. The germline CDR1 and CDR2 sequences are MNHNS and SASEGT. The chain's CDR3 is CASSEARGYNSPLHF. As DNA, the CDR3 is TGTGCCAGCAGTGAAGCGAGGGGGTACAATTCACCCCTCCACTTT.

This clonotype appeared a few times. The chain links TRBV3-1 to TRBJ1-6; a weak D match, TRBD1 (5 bases). CDR1 and CDR2 (germline): LGHDT, YNNKEL (reference sequence). The CDR3 totals 14 residues. Trimming took 1 base from V and 9 from J, leaving 10 bases between them. The CDR3 nucleotides read TGTGCCAGCAGCCAAGCTGGGGCAGGTTCACCCCTCCACTTT. It translates to CASSQAGAGSPLHF.

This clonotype showed up just a few times. This sequence joins TRBV7-3 and TRBJ2-3; D gene ambiguous. Germline CDR1 SGHTA, CDR2 FQGTGA. V lost 4 bases, J lost 8 bases, and 13 bases lay in between. There are 13 residues in the CDR3. Written as DNA, the CDR3 is TGTGCCAGCAGCTACCCCCCGCCCAGTACGCAGTATTTT. Translating gives CASSYPPPSTQYF. The entire variable domain, with the rest obtained from reference TRBV7-3 and TRBJ2-3, is as follows: GAGVSQTPSNKVTEKGKYVELRCDPISGHTALYWYRQSLGQGPEFLIYFQGTGAADDSGLPNDRFFAVRPEGSVSTLKIQRTERGDSAVYLCASSYPPPSTQYFGPGTRLTVL.

This clonotype has only a few counts. CDR3 DNA sequence: TGTGCCAGCAGCCCCGGTCCCCTTAAGTACATTCAGTACTTC. Protein: CASSPGPLKYIQYF. This chain links TRBV6-1 with TRBJ2-4, with D unclear. Germline V CDR1 and CDR2: MNHNS, SASEGT. Trimming took 6 bases from V and 8 from J, leaving 17 bases between them. The CDR3 loop spans 14 amino acids.

This clonotype was seen more than once but under ten times. This chain uses TRBV20-1 with TRBJ2-1, with D uncertain. V shed 0 bases and J shed 4 bases, with 16 bases lying between them. The CDR3 totals 16 residues. Per germline, CDR1 DFQATT and CDR2 SNEGSKA (reference sequence). CDR3 region: CSARDPRRVEYNEQFF. In DNA form, the CDR3 reads TGCAGTGCTAGAGATCCCCGACGGGTCGAATACAATGAGCAGTTCTTC.

This clonotype was observed a single time. V is TRBV18 and J is TRBJ2-5; weak D call: TRBD1 (5 bases). Trimming cost V 1 base and J 3 bases, with 9 bases left between them. Germline CDR1 KGHSH, CDR2 LQKENI. This CDR3 is 14 amino acids long. CDR3 in DNA: TGTGCCAGCTCACCACTGACAGTAAAAGAGACCCAGTACTTC. This gives the protein CASSPLTVKETQYF.

At least ten counts were recorded for this clonotype. V and J are TRBV6-1 and TRBJ1-5; 7 nucleotides align to TRBD1. The V gene's germline CDR1 is MNHNS and CDR2 SASEGT. The CDR3 totals 15 residues. V shed 5 bases, J shed 4 bases, and the junction held 8 bases outside the gene matches. CDR3 DNA sequence: TGTGCCAGCAGTAAACTTGAGGGGGCAAATCAGCCCCAGCATTTT. This translates into CASSKLEGANQPQHF.

The table lists this clonotype with a few counts. The chain carries TRBV29-1 and TRBJ1-2; 10 nucleotides line up with TRBD1. After removal of 8 bases from V and 6 bases from J, the junction contained 9 bases not matched to a gene. Per the germline V gene, CDR1 is SQVTM and CDR2 is ANQGSEA. CDR3 length equals 13 residues. Here the CDR3 DNA reads TGCAGCCTCCGGGACAGGGGACCCCATGGCTACACCTTC. Its protein is CSLRDRGPHGYTF.

This clonotype was seen ten or more times. The gene calls are TRBV14 and TRBJ1-4; D is unclear. V lost 0 bases and J 0 bases, leaving 5 bases between the germline ends. The CDR3 is 15 amino acids. Germline CDR1 SGHDN, CDR2 FVKESK. The CDR3 is CASSQEFATNEKLFF. The DNA for the CDR3 is TGTGCCAGCAGCCAAGAGTTTGCAACTAATGAAAAACTGTTTTTT.